Listed below are T cell receptor beta chains from one sample, sequenced in a study of cytomegalovirus exposure and HLA in healthy donors. Data came from immunoSEQ multiplex PCR; TCRdb stores just in-frame clones and leaves some out. The sample lists approximately 190,000 clones; roughly 13% were seen once. Material for sequencing was PBMCs. All receptors come from a man in his fifties in good health and CMV-seropositive. CDR3s include the opening cysteine and the closing phenylalanine or tryptophan. The D gene is left open where the match is weak. A clone size is listed for some rows: how often the clone was seen (once, few, many), or a class if it is expanded.

D gene,V gene,J gene,clone size,CDR3 DNA,CDR3 protein
.,TRBV18,TRBJ1-3,.,TGTGCCGGCTGGAGCTCTGGAAACACCATATATTTT,CAGWSSGNTIYF
.,TRBV5-4,TRBJ2-5,few,TGTGCCAGCAGCGGGAGGACGCAAGAGACCCAGTACTTC,CASSGRTQETQYF
.,TRBV18,TRBJ1-4,.,TGTGCCAGCTCACCACTGGGGGCCGGTGAAAAACTGTTTTTT,CASSPLGAGEKLFF
.,TRBV27,TRBJ2-2,few,TGTGCCAGCAGACGGTCAACCGGGGAGCTGTTTTTT,CASRRSTGELFF
TRBD1,TRBV9,TRBJ1-2,.,TGTGCCAGCAGCGTAGAGAAGGGGGCGCCTAGCGGCTACACCTTC,CASSVEKGAPSGYTF
.,TRBV4-2,TRBJ2-7,few,TGTGCCAGCAGCCAAGAGGGGAGTTCCTACGAGCAGTACTTC,CASSQEGSSYEQYF
TRBD1,TRBV27,TRBJ1-2,.,TGTGCCAGCAGTTTTAGGGGGCTTGCTAACTATGGCTACACCTTC,CASSFRGLANYGYTF
TRBD2,TRBV5-5,TRBJ2-5,.,TGTGCCAGCAGCTTGTCCGGGGGGGCCGCCGAGACCCAGTACTTC,CASSLSGGAAETQYF
TRBD1,TRBV27,TRBJ2-5,few,TGTGCCAGCAGTCGGAACAGGGGTCGAGAGACCCAGTACTTC,CASSRNRGRETQYF
TRBD2,TRBV5-6,TRBJ2-5,.,TGTGCCAGCAGCTTGACGGCCGGGACTAGCGGGGGGGAGGGAGGGACCCAGTACTTC,CASSLTAGTSGGEGGTQYF
.,TRBV9,TRBJ1-3,.,TGTGCCAGCAGCGTAGCACCCGGACAGACCAGTGGAAACACCATATATTTT,CASSVAPGQTSGNTIYF
TRBD1,TRBV5-6,TRBJ1-3,few,TGTGCCAGCAGCGTATGGGACAGGGGGGGAAACACCATATATTTT,CASSVWDRGGNTIYF
.,TRBV5-1,TRBJ2-3,few,TGCGCCAGCAGCTTGGGAAGCGGCACAGATACGCAGTATTTT,CASSLGSGTDTQYF
.,TRBV7-6,TRBJ1-2,few,TGTGCCAGCAGCCGGAGTGGGGCCCGAGGCTACACCTTC,CASSRSGARGYTF
TRBD1,TRBV5-1,TRBJ1-2,.,TGCGCCAGCAGCTTGGTGGCAGGGGGCGATGAAGGCTACACCTTC,CASSLVAGGDEGYTF
TRBD1,TRBV7-2,TRBJ1-2,.,TGTGCCAGCAGCTTACGGGGACAGGGCCTACTAAACTATGGCTACACCTTC,CASSLRGQGLLNYGYTF
TRBD2,TRBV4-2,TRBJ2-1,.,TGTGCCAGCAGCCCAGGACTAGATTACAATGAGCAGTTCTTC,CASSPGLDYNEQFF
TRBD2,TRBV2,TRBJ2-1,few,TGTGCCAGCAAATCCAGCCCGGGGGGGGATCCCTACAATGAGCAGTTCTTC,CASKSSPGGDPYNEQFF
TRBD2,TRBV7-3,TRBJ2-1,.,TGTGCCAGCAGCTCGGGGGGGTGGAGGGATGAGCAGTTCTTC,CASSSGGWRDEQFF
.,TRBV27,TRBJ1-5,.,TGTGCCAGCAGGAGAGGGAATCAGCCCCAGCATTTT,CASRRGNQPQHF
.,TRBV19,TRBJ1-1,.,TGTGCCAGTAGTACAGGACACCGGAACACTGAAGCTTTCTTT,CASSTGHRNTEAFF
.,TRBV27,TRBJ1-5,few,TGTGCCAGCGCCTATGAGGTGAATCAGCCCCAGCATTTT,CASAYEVNQPQHF
.,TRBV15,TRBJ2-1,few,TGTGCCACCAGCATCCCTCTCGGGGGCTCCTACAATGAGCAGTTCTTC,CATSIPLGGSYNEQFF
TRBD1,TRBV2,TRBJ1-1,few,TGTGCCAGCAGTGTGGAAGGGACAGGTGATCCTCTACCTGAAGCTTTCTTT,CASSVEGTGDPLPEAFF
TRBD2,TRBV13,TRBJ2-2,few,TGTGCCAGCAGAAGTGATGGACTAGTCAACACCGGGGAGCTGTTTTTT,CASRSDGLVNTGELFF
.,TRBV7-2,TRBJ1-5,.,TGTGCCAGCAGCTTAGGTCCAGATCAGCCCCAGCATTTT,CASSLGPDQPQHF
TRBD2,TRBV18,TRBJ2-1,.,TGTGCCAGCTCACCGTCGGGACTAGCGGGGACCAATGAGCAGTTCTTC,CASSPSGLAGTNEQFF
TRBD1,TRBV7-9,TRBJ2-3,few,TGTGCCAGCAGCCATCGATCCTTGGACAGGGTGGATACGCAGTATTTT,CASSHRSLDRVDTQYF
TRBD2,TRBV7-2,TRBJ2-1,.,TGTGCCAGCAGCTTATCGTTACAGCGGGGGGGGCAGTTCTTC,CASSLSLQRGGQFF
.,TRBV29-1,TRBJ2-3,.,TGCAGCGTTGAAGACTCAGGGCGCACAGATACGCAGTATTTT,CSVEDSGRTDTQYF
.,TRBV11-2,TRBJ1-1,.,TGTGCCAGCAGCCCCAGCGGGGGGGACACTGAAGCTTTCTTT,CASSPSGGDTEAFF
TRBD2,TRBV9,TRBJ2-5,few,TGTGCCAGCAGCGCCGTGGGGGGGACGACCCAGTACTTC,CASSAVGGTTQYF
.,TRBV9,TRBJ1-3,.,TGTGCCAGCAGCGTAGCTGCAAGCGGAAACACCATATATTTT,CASSVAASGNTIYF
.,TRBV18,TRBJ1-2,few,TGTGCCAGCTCACCGGCGTCGGGGGGAAGCGGCTACACCTTC,CASSPASGGSGYTF
TRBD1,TRBV18,TRBJ1-5,.,TGTGCCAGCTCATCGACAGGGAATAACAATCAGCCCCAGCATTTT,CASSSTGNNNQPQHF
.,TRBV27,TRBJ2-2,many,TGTGCCAGCAGCTTCCTTGCGGTGGCGACCGGGGAGCTGTTTTTT,CASSFLAVATGELFF
TRBD2,TRBV11-3,TRBJ2-1,.,TGTGCCAGCAGCCCGGGGGGGGCCTCCTACAATGAGCAGTTCTTC,CASSPGGASYNEQFF
.,TRBV6-1,TRBJ2-2,few,TGTGCCAGCAGTGCTCGGGGGGCCTCGGGGACCGGGGAGCTGTTTTTT,CASSARGASGTGELFF
.,TRBV6-6,TRBJ2-7,few,TGTGCCAGCAGTTACGTTGATACCTACTACGAGCAGTACTTC,CASSYVDTYYEQYF
TRBD2,TRBV5-6,TRBJ2-5,.,TGTGCCAGCACCTCTATCCACCTTAGGACTAGTAAAGAGACCCAGTACTTC,CASTSIHLRTSKETQYF
.,TRBV30,TRBJ2-1,few,TGTGCCTGGAGTACAGTGACAGGTACCTACAATGAGCAGTTCTTC,CAWSTVTGTYNEQFF
.,TRBV27,TRBJ1-1,.,TGTGCCAGCAGCGGACAGTCTTCTTTCACTGAAGCTTTCTTT,CASSGQSSFTEAFF
TRBD1,TRBV6-6,TRBJ2-3,.,TGTGCCAGCAGCCGGGACAGGCTAGAGACGCAGTATTTT,CASSRDRLETQYF
.,TRBV7-2,TRBJ2-1,.,TGTGCCAGCAGCTTGAGGCGGGGGCTTGGGGACAATGAGCAGTTCTTC,CASSLRRGLGDNEQFF
TRBD1,TRBV27,TRBJ2-7,few,TGTGCCAGCAGTTTAGGGACAGGGGCTCCCTACGAGCAGTACTTC,CASSLGTGAPYEQYF